Shown below are 27 T cell receptor beta chains from a single sample sequenced in a study of blood T cell repertoires in COVID-19. Generated by immunoSEQ multiplex PCR, the TCRdb table keeps only in-frame clones and is missing some. The sample records approximately 120,000 clones, roughly 82% being singletons. Sequenced: peripheral blood. These receptors all stem from a woman of 80 years or more with active or convalescent COVID-19.

The V gene is TRBV20-1, the J gene TRBJ1-6; maybe TRBD1 (6 bases). Trimming left V 3 bases short and J 2 bases short, with 14 bases between. Germline loops: CDR1 DFQATT, CDR2 SNEGSKA (reference sequence). The CDR3 length is 16 residues. CDR3 coding DNA: TGCAGTGCTAGTCTGGGGGCGAGGACCTATAATTCACCCCTCCACTTT. Protein: CSASLGARTYNSPLHF.

The chain is built from TRBV5-1 and TRBJ2-5, with TRBD2 matching 8 bases. V lost 0 bases and J lost 2; bases outside the gene matches: 6. The length of the CDR3 is 16 residues. The germline gives CDR1 SGHRS, CDR2 YFSETQ. The CDR3 sequence: CASSLEPSGLQETQYF. CDR3 nucleotide sequence: TGCGCCAGCAGCTTGGAGCCTAGCGGGCTTCAAGAGACCCAGTACTTC.

The chain joins TRBV28 to TRBJ1-6; 8 positions match TRBD1. The CDR3 contains 14 residues. Germline CDR1 MDHEN, CDR2 SYDVKM. With V trimmed by 5 bases and J by 10 bases, 7 bases remained unmatched. The CDR3 region has the DNA TGTGCCAGCAGTCCCGGACAGGGTTGGTCACCCCTCCACTTT. Its translation is CASSPGQGWSPLHF.

The chain joins TRBV16 to TRBJ1-1, with 9 nucleotides matching TRBD1. The V and J ends lost 4 bases and 5 bases, in that order; junction bases with no gene match: 5. Per germline, CDR1 KGHSY and CDR2 FQNENV. This CDR3 comprises 14 residues. CDR3: CASSRGQGTTEAFF. CDR3 nucleotides: TGTGCCAGCAGCCGAGGACAGGGGACTACTGAAGCTTTCTTT. Using reference TRBV16 and TRBJ1-1 for the parts outside the CDR3, the full variable domain is GEEVAQTPKHLVRGEGQKAKLYCAPIKGHSYVFWYQQVLKNEFKFLISFQNENVFDETGMPKERFSAKCLPNSPCSLEIQATKLEDSAVYFCASSRGQGTTEAFFGQGTRLTVV.

This rearrangement joins TRBV7-2 to TRBJ1-1, with 7 bases matching TRBD1. Germline loops: CDR1 SGHTA, CDR2 FQGNSA. Unmatched junction bases numbered 6, after V lost 5 bases and J lost 0 bases. CDR3 length: 15 residues. The CDR3 here is CASSTSTGLNTEAFF. CDR3 sequence (DNA): TGTGCCAGCAGCACCTCGACAGGGTTGAACACTGAAGCTTTCTTT.

Here the CDR3 DNA reads TGTGCCAGCAGAGCACTAGCGAACTCCTACGAGCAGTACTTC. Translation gives CASRALANSYEQYF. The chain combines TRBV6-5 with TRBJ2-7; 7 nucleotides align to TRBD2. Germline values: CDR1 MNHEY, CDR2 SVGAGI. This CDR3 region has 14 residues. With V trimmed by 6 bases and J by 0 bases, 5 bases remained unmatched.

V gene TRBV18 combines with J gene TRBJ2-7; 9 bases fit TRBD1. The junction had 5 bases not matched to a gene; V was cut back by 6 bases and J by 2 bases. The CDR3 loop spans 14 amino acids. Germline V gene lookup returns CDR1 KGHSH and CDR2 LQKENI. CDR3 sequence reads: CASSAGTGTYEQYF. The DNA of the CDR3 is TGTGCCAGCTCGGCCGGGACAGGGACCTACGAGCAGTACTTC.

This clone showed up just once. The chain has TRBV3-1 (or the pseudogene TRBV3-2) and TRBJ2-5; 8 bases align to TRBD2. The CDR3 sequence is 14 residues long. CDR1 LGHDT and CDR2 YNNKEL come from the germline V gene (reference sequence). Trimming took 1 base from V and 4 from J; bases not matched to a gene: 2. CDR3: CASSQGTSSETQYF. The DNA for the CDR3 is TGTGCCAGCAGCCAAGGGACTAGCTCAGAGACCCAGTACTTC.

This clone showed up just once. CDR3 sequence (DNA): TGTGCCAGCAGCTCGACGGGGCCGGGGGACAGGGGGTCCTACAATGAGCAGTTCTTC. It yields the protein CASSSTGPGDRGSYNEQFF. The V call is TRBV11-2, the J call TRBJ2-1; 11 positions match TRBD1. CDR1 and CDR2 from the germline V gene are SGHAT and FQNNGV. The V and J ends lost 4 bases and 1 base, in that order; junction bases with no gene match: 12. CDR3 size: 19 residues.

This clone was counted between two and nine times. The J gene is TRBJ2-7, the V gene TRBV7-9; D may be TRBD2 (6 bases). Germline loops: CDR1 SEHNR, CDR2 FQNEAQ (reference sequence). This CDR3 has 15 amino acids. The V and J ends lost 5 bases and 0 bases respectively, with 14 bases between them. The CDR3 DNA reads as TGTGCCAGCAGCGGAAACGCGGGGAGCTCCTACGAGCAGTACTTC. Its protein is CASSGNAGSSYEQYF.

The chain employs TRBV21-1 and TRBJ2-3; TRBD2, the table's D call, was not compared with the DNA. TRBV21-1 is classified as a pseudogene. The CDR3 sequence is 15 residues long. The CDR3 DNA is TGTGCCAGCAGCACACTAGCGGGATTCACAGATACGCAGTATTTT. Protein product: CASSTLAGFTDTQYF.

CDR3 DNA sequence: TGTGCCAGCAGTTTAGGGACAGGGACAACTGAAGCTTTCTTT. Translated, it gives CASSLGTGTTEAFF. The chain couples TRBV27 to TRBJ1-1; 9 bases agree with TRBD1. This CDR3 has 14 amino acids. Germline CDR1 reads MNHEY; CDR2 reads SMNVEV (reference sequence). V was pared by 2 bases and J by 5 bases, with 3 bases of the junction left unmatched.

This clone was seen only once. A junction boundary mismatches the germline segment, possibly from a read error. The chain links TRBV7-7 to TRBJ2-2; 13 bases fit TRBD2. This CDR3 spans 16 amino acids. The germline gives CDR1 SSHAT, CDR2 FNYEAQ (reference sequence). This chain's CDR3 is CASSPGLAGTTGELFF. Written as DNA, the CDR3 is TGTGCTAGCAGTCCGGGACTAGCGGGGACGACCGGGGAGCTGTTTTTT.

This sequence joins TRBV15 and TRBJ2-3, with 7 bases matching TRBD2. Germline V CDR1 and CDR2: LNHNV, YYDKDF (reference sequence). The CDR3 contains 17 residues. The ends lost 4 bases at V and 0 bases at J; junction bases unmatched: 10. CDR3 amino acids: CATSKGISGGSTDTQYF. The DNA for the CDR3 is TGTGCCACCAGCAAGGGGATTTCGGGAGGTAGCACAGATACGCAGTATTTT.

The V call is TRBV24-1, the J call TRBJ2-3; 8 nucleotides line up with TRBD2. Germline values: CDR1 KGHDR, CDR2 SFDVKD. The J segment lost 3 bases and the V segment lost 4 bases, leaving 8 bases of the junction unmatched. The CDR3 has 16 amino acids. The CDR3 loop is CATSDFRREVTDTQYF. The CDR3 DNA is TGTGCCACCAGTGACTTTCGGCGGGAGGTTACAGATACGCAGTATTTT.

This clone has just a few counts. The chain combines TRBV4-2 with TRBJ2-5, with 10 bases matching TRBD2. The V segment lost 5 bases and the J segment 4 bases; nucleotides outside the gene matches: 4. Germline CDR1 LGHNA, CDR2 YNFKEQ. This CDR3 has 14 residues. In DNA, the CDR3 is TGTGCCAGCAGCGCTAGCGGGAGACGAGAGACCCAGTACTTC. Amino acids: CASSASGRRETQYF.

The chain has TRBV11-2 and TRBJ2-1, with D perhaps TRBD2 (6 bases). Germline V lookup: CDR1 SGHAT, CDR2 FQNNGV. CDR3 length: 16 residues. Trimming cost V 5 bases and J 0 bases, with 14 bases left between them. The CDR3 protein is CASSRNSGSSYNEQFF. For the CDR3, the DNA is TGTGCCAGCAGCCGTAATAGCGGAAGCTCCTACAATGAGCAGTTCTTC. The variable domain in full, with the rest retrieved from reference TRBV11-2 and TRBJ2-1, is EAGVAQSPRYKIIEKRQSVAFWCNPISGHATLYWYQQILGQGPKLLIQFQNNGVVDDSQLPKDRFSAERLKGVDSTLKIQPAKLEDSAVYLCASSRNSGSSYNEQFFGPGTRLTVL.

The chain recombines TRBV6-5 with TRBJ2-1; weak D call: TRBD2 (6 bases). This CDR3 is 11 amino acids long. Germline V lookup: CDR1 MNHEY, CDR2 SVGAGI. With 7 bases removed from V and 9 bases from J, the gap between germline ends came to 10 bases. Here the CDR3 DNA reads TGTGCCAGCAAGGAGGGTCGTGAGCAGTTCTTC. As protein: CASKEGREQFF.

This chain uses TRBV5-1 with TRBJ1-1; the D is unclear. The CDR3 contains 13 residues. In germline, CDR1 is SGHRS, CDR2 YFSETQ. The ends were cut back, 1 base at V and 1 base at J, with 5 bases in the middle. In nucleotides, the CDR3 is TGCGCCAGCAGCTTGTCCAAGAACACTGAAGCTTTCTTT. Residues: CASSLSKNTEAFF.

This chain uses TRBV2 with TRBJ1-4; 8 bases agree with TRBD1. Germline trimming cut 6 bases from V and 8 bases from J; bases unmatched to any gene: 8. Germline V gives CDR1 SNHLY, CDR2 FYNNEI. The CDR3 spans 14 residues. CDR3 in amino acids: CASRPDRAGEKLFF. The CDR3 bases are TGTGCCAGCAGGCCGGACAGGGCCGGAGAAAAACTGTTTTTT.

This rearrangement joins TRBV7-9 to TRBJ2-1, with TRBD2 identical over 8 bases. This CDR3 contains 15 residues. V gave up 5 bases and J gave up 9 bases; unmatched junction bases: 12. Germline CDR1 is SEHNR and CDR2 is FQNEAQ (reference sequence). The CDR3 coding sequence is TGTGCCAGCAGCCCAGGGACTACCGGGAGGGGTGAGCAGTTCTTC. This translates into CASSPGTTGRGEQFF.

The chain carries TRBV3-1 (or the pseudogene TRBV3-2) and TRBJ2-7; a weak D match, TRBD1 (5 bases). The V gene's germline CDR1 is LGHDT and CDR2 YNNKEL (reference sequence). V lost 2 bases to trimming and J lost 3 bases, with 5 bases between them. This CDR3 spans 12 amino acids. The CDR3 is CASSQTGYEQYF. The CDR3 DNA follows: TGTGCCAGCAGCCAAACAGGCTACGAGCAGTACTTC.

This chain uses TRBV12-3 or TRBV12-4 with TRBJ1-1; the D is unclear. The CDR3 has 13 residues. V shed 3 bases and J shed 4 bases, with 9 bases lying between them. The chain's CDR3 is CASSFGSVTEAFF. Here the CDR3 DNA reads TGTGCCAGCAGTTTCGGGTCGGTCACTGAAGCTTTCTTT.

The V and J genes are TRBV7-9 and TRBJ2-2; 14 bases fit TRBD2. The germline V gene encodes CDR1 SEHNR and CDR2 FQNEAQ (reference sequence). Trimming took 5 bases from V and 1 from J; bases not matched to a gene: 9. The length of the CDR3 is 19 residues. The CDR3 nucleotides read TGTGCCAGCAGCACTTCCGGGACTAGCGGGAGTCTGAACACCGGGGAGCTGTTTTTT. This codes for CASSTSGTSGSLNTGELFF.

The CDR3 loop reads CASSPSAGENEQFF. CDR3 sequence (DNA): TGTGCCAGCAGCCCGTCAGCGGGCGAGAATGAGCAGTTCTTC. This rearrangement joins TRBV3-1 (or the pseudogene TRBV3-2) to TRBJ2-1, with D possibly matching TRBD2 (6 bases). Trimming took 4 bases from V and 7 from J, leaving 14 bases between them. From germline, CDR1 is LGHDT and CDR2 YNNKEL (reference sequence). The CDR3 has 14 residues.

The CDR3, as DNA: TGTGCCAGCCGGGGAAACAATCAGCCCCAGCATTTT. This codes for CASRGNNQPQHF. The chain employs TRBV2 and TRBJ1-5; the D is unclear. The CDR3 totals 12 residues. The V and J ends lost 8 bases and 3 bases respectively, with 8 bases between them. The germline CDR1 and CDR2 sequences are SNHLY and FYNNEI.

This rearrangement joins TRBV5-1 to TRBJ2-1; 12 nucleotides match TRBD2. The CDR3 loop spans 17 amino acids. Germline loops: CDR1 SGHRS, CDR2 YFSETQ. V lost 2 bases, J lost 7 bases, and 10 bases stayed unmatched. The CDR3 nucleotides read TGCGCCAGCAGCTTTACTAGCGGGAGGCGGTCGTGGAATGAGCAGTTCTTC. Translating gives CASSFTSGRRSWNEQFF. Using reference TRBV5-1 and TRBJ2-1 for the parts outside the CDR3, the full variable domain is KAGVTQTPRYLIKTRGQQVTLSCSPISGHRSVSWYQQTPGQGLQFLFEYFSETQRNKGNFPGRFSGRQFSNSRSEMNVSTLELGDSALYLCASSFTSGRRSWNEQFFGPGTRLTVL.